The 3 T cell receptor beta chains below were found in one sample sequenced in a study of blood T cell repertoires in COVID-19 (dated by TCRdb to 2020 to 2022). The library was prepared using the immunoSEQ multiplex PCR assay. This is the immuneACCESS table as TCRdb keeps it, with only in-frame sequences that have V and J called. A part of the clones is gone; compared with another copy, unresolved V genes explain less than half, and the rest is unexplained. The sample table contains 55,000 to 75,000 clones; only one count was recorded for 80% to 85% of them. The top ten constitute around 10% of the sample. The sequenced sample consisted of peripheral blood. Every receptor here comes from a man older than 75 with COVID-19, enrolled during active disease.

Here the CDR3 reads CASSLRVGGAAYEQYF. In DNA, the CDR3 is TGTGCCAGCAGCTTAAGAGTCGGAGGGGCGGCCTACGAGCAGTACTTC. This chain connects TRBV5-4 to TRBJ2-7, with D possibly being TRBD2 (6 bases). The CDR3 is 16 amino acids. V lost 2 bases and J lost 2, with 17 bases in between. Germline CDR1 is SGHNT and CDR2 is YYREEE (reference sequence). Using reference TRBV5-4 and TRBJ2-7 for the parts outside the CDR3, the full variable domain is ETGVTQSPTHLIKTRGQQVTLRCSSQSGHNTVSWYQQALGQGPQFIFQYYREEENGRGNFPPRFSGLQFPNYSSELNVNALELDDSALYLCASSLRVGGAAYEQYFGPGTRLTVT.

The rearrangement joins TRBV6-2 or TRBV6-3 to TRBJ2-2; D may be TRBD2 (6 bases). The CDR3 totals 15 residues. Germline CDR1 and CDR2: MNHEY and SVGEGT. V shed 5 bases and J shed 0 bases, with 10 bases lying between them. The CDR3 sequence is CASSRGTSNTGELFF. CDR3 nucleotide sequence: TGTGCCAGCAGTCGCGGGACGTCGAACACCGGGGAGCTGTTTTTT.

This clone was counted a single time. The chain couples TRBV4-1 to TRBJ2-1; the match to TRBD2 covers 10 bases. V dropped 2 bases and J dropped 1; count of bases not matched to a gene: 11. Per germline, CDR1 MGHRA and CDR2 YSYEKL. This CDR3 contains 19 residues. This CDR3 reads CASSQLTSGFPPSYNEQFF. The CDR3 coding sequence is TGCGCCAGCAGCCAACTGACTAGCGGGTTTCCACCATCCTACAATGAGCAGTTCTTC.